This section outlines one T cell receptor (beta chain) sequence together with its context. This specimen comes from a study of blood T cell repertoires in COVID-19. Study information: Donors in the United States, Italy and Spain gave samples during acute or convalescent COVID-19. T cells, B-cell-depleted T cells, or PBMCs supplied cDNA or gDNA.

Germline V CDR1 and CDR2: WSHSY, SAAADI. The V segment lost 2 bases and the J segment 3 bases; nucleotides outside the gene matches: 9. The CDR3 is 16 residues long. The repertoire was sequenced with immunoSEQ multiplex PCR; TCRdb's copy has only in-frame clones and lacks some. The sample consists of 87,000 or so clones, roughly 88% of them appearing once. The sample taken for sequencing was peripheral blood. The chain uses TRBV10-2 and TRBJ2-5; 7 nucleotides line up with TRBD1. This TCR derives from a woman at least 80 years old with COVID-19, enrolled during active disease. The CDR3 coding sequence is TGCGCCAGCAGTGAGGCGTCGGGGACAGCAAAAGAGACCCAGTACTTC. Translated: CASSEASGTAKETQYF.